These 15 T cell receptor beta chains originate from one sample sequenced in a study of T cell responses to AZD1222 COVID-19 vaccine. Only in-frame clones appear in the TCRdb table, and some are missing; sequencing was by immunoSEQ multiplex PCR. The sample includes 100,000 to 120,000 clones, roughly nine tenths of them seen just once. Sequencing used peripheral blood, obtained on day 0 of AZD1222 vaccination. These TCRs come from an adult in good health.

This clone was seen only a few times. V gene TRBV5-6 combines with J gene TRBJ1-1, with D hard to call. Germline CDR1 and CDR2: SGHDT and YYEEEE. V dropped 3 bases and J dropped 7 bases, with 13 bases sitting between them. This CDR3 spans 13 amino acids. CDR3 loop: CASSSIIRYEAFF. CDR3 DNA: TGTGCCAGCAGCTCGATAATAAGATATGAAGCTTTCTTT.

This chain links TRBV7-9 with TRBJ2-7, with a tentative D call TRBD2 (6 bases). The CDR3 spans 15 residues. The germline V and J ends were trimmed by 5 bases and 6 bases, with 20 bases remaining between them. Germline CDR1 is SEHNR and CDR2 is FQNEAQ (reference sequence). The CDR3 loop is CASSTSRMGGVEQYF. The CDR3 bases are TGTGCCAGCAGCACTTCCCGGATGGGGGGAGTCGAGCAGTACTTC.

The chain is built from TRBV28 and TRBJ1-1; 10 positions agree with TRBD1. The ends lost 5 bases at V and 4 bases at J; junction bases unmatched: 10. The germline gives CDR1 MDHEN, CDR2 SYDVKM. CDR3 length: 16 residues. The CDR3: CASSPGTGVRLTEAFF. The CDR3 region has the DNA TGTGCCAGCAGTCCAGGGACAGGGGTCCGCCTCACTGAAGCTTTCTTT.

This CDR3 is CASSGSGTVPWEQYF. The CDR3 region has the DNA TGTGCCAGCAGCGGATCCGGGACAGTCCCTTGGGAGCAGTACTTC. The chain couples TRBV7-8 to TRBJ2-7; TRBD1 matches 7 bases. V gave up 5 bases and J gave up 7 bases; unmatched junction bases: 14. Per the germline V gene, CDR1 is SGHVS and CDR2 is FQNEAQ. The CDR3 runs to 15 residues.

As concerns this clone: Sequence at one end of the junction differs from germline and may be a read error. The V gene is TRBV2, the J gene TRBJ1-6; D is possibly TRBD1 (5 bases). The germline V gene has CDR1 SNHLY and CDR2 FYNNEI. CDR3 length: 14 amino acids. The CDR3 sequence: CASTDDRPNSPLHF. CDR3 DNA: TGTGCCAGCACCGACGACAGACCCAATTCTCCCCTCCACTTT.

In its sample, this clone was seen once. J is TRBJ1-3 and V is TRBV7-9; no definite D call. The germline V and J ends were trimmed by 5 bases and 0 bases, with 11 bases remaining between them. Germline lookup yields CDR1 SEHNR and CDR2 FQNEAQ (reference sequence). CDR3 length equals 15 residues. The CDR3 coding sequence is TGTGCCAGCAGCCCTAGACGGAGCTCTGGAAACACCATATATTTT. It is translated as CASSPRRSSGNTIYF.

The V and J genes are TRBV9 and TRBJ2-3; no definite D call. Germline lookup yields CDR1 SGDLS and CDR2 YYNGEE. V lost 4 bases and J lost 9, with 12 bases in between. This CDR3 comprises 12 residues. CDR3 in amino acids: CASSPRAGTQYF. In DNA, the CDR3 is TGTGCCAGCAGCCCTAGGGCCGGGACGCAGTATTTT.

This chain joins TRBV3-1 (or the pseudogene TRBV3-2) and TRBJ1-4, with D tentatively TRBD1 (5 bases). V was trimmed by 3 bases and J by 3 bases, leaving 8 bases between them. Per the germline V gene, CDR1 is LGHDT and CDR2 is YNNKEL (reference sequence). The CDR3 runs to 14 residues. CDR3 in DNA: TGTGCCAGCAGCCAGGGGCTGGCTAATGAAAAACTGTTTTTT. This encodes CASSQGLANEKLFF.

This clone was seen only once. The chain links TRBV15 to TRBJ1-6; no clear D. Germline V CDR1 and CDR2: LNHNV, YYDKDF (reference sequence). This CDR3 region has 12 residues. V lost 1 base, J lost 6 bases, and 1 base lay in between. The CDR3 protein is CATSRANSPLHF. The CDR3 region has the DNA TGTGCCACCAGCAGAGCTAATTCACCCCTCCACTTT.

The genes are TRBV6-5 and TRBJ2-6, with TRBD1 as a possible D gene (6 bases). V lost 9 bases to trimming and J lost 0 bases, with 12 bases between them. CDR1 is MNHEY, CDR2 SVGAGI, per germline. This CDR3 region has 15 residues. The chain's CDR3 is CASRQDLSGANVLTF. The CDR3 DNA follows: TGTGCCAGTCGACAGGACCTCTCTGGGGCCAACGTCCTGACTTTC.

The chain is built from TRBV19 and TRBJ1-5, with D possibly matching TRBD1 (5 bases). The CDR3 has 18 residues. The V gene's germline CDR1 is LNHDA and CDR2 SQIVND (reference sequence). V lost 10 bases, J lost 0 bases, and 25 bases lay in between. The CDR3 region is CATPSREGHWYSNQPQHF. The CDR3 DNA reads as TGTGCCACCCCTTCCCGGGAGGGGCATTGGTATAGCAATCAGCCCCAGCATTTT.

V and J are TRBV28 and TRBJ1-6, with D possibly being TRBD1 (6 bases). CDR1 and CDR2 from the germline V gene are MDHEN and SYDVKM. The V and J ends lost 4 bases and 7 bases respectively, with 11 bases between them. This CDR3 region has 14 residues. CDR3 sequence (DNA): TGTGCCAGCAGTTCGCGCAGGGGCAATTCACCCCTCCACTTT. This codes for CASSSRRGNSPLHF.

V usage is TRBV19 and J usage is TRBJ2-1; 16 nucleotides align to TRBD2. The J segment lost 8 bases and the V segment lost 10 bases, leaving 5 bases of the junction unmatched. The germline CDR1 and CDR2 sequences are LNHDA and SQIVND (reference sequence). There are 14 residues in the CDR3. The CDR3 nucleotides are TGTGCCACCAAGGGACTAGCGGGGGGGTATGAGCAGTTCTTC. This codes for CATKGLAGGYEQFF.

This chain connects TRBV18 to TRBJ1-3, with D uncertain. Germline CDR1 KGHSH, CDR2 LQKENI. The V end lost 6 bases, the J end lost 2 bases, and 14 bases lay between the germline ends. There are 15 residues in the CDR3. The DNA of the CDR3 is TGTGCCAGCTCGTCCGGGGTGAATACTGGAAACACCATATATTTT. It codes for CASSSGVNTGNTIYF.

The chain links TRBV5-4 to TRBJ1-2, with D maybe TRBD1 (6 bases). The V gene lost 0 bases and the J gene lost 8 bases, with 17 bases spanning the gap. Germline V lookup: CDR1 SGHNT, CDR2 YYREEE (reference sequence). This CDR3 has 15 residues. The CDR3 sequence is CASSLVSLGARGYTF. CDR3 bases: TGTGCCAGCAGCTTGGTTAGTCTGGGGGCGAGGGGCTACACCTTC.